Sequencing of this T cell receptor (beta chain) was carried out in a study of blood T cell repertoires in COVID-19. Two negative PCRs, clearance, or symptom resolution characterized the recovered Cohort 3 donors. The repertoire was sequenced with immunoSEQ multiplex PCR; TCRdb's copy has only in-frame clones and lacks some. The sample holds 130,000 to 150,000 clones, approximately 80% seen once. This TCR derives from a man between 45 and 60 years old who had recovered from COVID-19. Input material: PBMCs or T cells enriched from blood (not recorded which).

In DNA form, the CDR3 reads TGCGCCAGCAGCCAACGACAGGGGGCGGACGGGGAGCTGTTTTTT. This codes for CASSQRQGADGELFF. J is TRBJ2-2 and V is TRBV5-1, with 10 nucleotides matching TRBD1. Germline V gene sequence: CDR1 SGHRS, CDR2 YFSETQ. The ends lost 4 bases at V and 7 bases at J; junction bases unmatched: 7. The CDR3 has 15 amino acids.